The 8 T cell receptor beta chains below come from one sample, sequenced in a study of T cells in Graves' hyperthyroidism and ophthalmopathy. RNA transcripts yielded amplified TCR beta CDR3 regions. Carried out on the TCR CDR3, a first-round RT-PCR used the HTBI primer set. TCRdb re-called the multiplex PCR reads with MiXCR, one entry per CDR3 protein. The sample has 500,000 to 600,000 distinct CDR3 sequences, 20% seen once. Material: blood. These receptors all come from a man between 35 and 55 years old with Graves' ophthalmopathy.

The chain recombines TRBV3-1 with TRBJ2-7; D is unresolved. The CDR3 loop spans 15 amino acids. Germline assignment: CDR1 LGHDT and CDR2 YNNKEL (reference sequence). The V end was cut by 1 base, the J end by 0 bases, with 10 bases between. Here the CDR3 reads CASSQGIPSSYEQYF. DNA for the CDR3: TGTGCCAGCAGCCAAGGCATCCCGAGCTCCTACGAGCAGTACTTC.

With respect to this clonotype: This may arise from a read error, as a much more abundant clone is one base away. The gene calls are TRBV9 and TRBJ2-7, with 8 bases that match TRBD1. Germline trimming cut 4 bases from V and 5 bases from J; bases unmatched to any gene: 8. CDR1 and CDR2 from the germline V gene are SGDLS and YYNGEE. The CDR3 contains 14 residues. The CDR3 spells CASSLGRGQDEQYF. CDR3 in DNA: TGTGCCAGCAGCCTGGGCAGGGGGCAGGACGAGCAGTACTTC.

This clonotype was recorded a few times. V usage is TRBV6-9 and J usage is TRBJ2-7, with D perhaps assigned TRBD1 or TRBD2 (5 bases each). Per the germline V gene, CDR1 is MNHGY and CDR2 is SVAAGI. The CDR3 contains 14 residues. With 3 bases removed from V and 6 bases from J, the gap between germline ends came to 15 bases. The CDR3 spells CASSYRGLTPEQYF. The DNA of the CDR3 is TGTGCCAGCAGTTACCGGGGCCTAACCCCCGAGCAGTACTTC.

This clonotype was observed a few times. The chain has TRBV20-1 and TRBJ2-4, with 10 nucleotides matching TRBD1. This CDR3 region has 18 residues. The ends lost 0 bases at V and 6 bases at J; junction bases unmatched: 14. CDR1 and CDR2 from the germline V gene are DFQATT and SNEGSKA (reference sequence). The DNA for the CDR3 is TGCAGTGCTAGAGATACAGGACAGGGGGAAAAACGGGGAAACATTCAGTACTTC. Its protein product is CSARDTGQGEKRGNIQYF.

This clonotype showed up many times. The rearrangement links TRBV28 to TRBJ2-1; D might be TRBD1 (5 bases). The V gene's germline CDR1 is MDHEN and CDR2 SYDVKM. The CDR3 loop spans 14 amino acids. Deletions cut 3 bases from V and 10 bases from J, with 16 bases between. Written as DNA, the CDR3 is TGTGCCAGCAGTTTGGGGCAGCCCGTTTGGGAGCAGTTCTTC. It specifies CASSLGQPVWEQFF. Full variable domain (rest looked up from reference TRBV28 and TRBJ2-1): DVKVTQSSRYLVKRTGEKVFLECVQDMDHENMFWYRQDPGLGLRLIYFSYDVKMKEKGDIPEGYSVSREKKERFSLILESASTNQTSMYLCASSLGQPVWEQFFGPGTRLTVL.

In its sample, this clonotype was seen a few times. As DNA, the CDR3 is TGTGCCAGCAGTTCCCGTCGGGGGCATGAAAAACTGTTTTTT. Protein: CASSSRRGHEKLFF. V gene TRBV12-3 or TRBV12-4 combines with J gene TRBJ1-4; D perhaps matches TRBD1 (6 bases). The CDR3 spans 14 residues. V was pared by 4 bases and J by 6 bases, with 12 bases between.

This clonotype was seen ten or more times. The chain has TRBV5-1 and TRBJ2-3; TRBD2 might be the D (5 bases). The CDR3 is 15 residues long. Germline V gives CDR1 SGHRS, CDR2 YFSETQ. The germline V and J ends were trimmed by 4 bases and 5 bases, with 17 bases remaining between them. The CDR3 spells CASSQGGPLRDTQYF. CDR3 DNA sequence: TGCGCCAGCAGCCAAGGCGGGCCCCTAAGAGATACGCAGTATTTT.

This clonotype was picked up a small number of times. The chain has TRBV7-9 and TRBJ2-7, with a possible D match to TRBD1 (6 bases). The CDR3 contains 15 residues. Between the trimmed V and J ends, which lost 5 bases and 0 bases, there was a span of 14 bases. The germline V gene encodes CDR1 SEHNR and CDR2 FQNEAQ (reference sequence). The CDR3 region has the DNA TGTGCCAGCAGCCGCGTCAGGGGACCCTCCTACGAGCAGTACTTC. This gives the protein CASSRVRGPSYEQYF.